This T cell receptor (beta chain) emerged from a study of T cell repertoires in cytomegalovirus infection. About the research overall: It can be stated that public TCR beta signatures indicated CMV infection as well as a matching HLA type.

As to this clonotype: As yet, its antigen is unknown.

Study-level points and caveats: The cumulative frequency of public TCR beta families distinguished individuals who carried CMV together with the relevant HLA. The study found HLA-C-restricted CMV-specific TCR beta clonotypes dominating the ex vivo response.

TCRdb used MiXCR to reprocess the reads, holding one entry per CDR3 protein. The profile covers approximately 180,000 distinct CDR3 sequences, with approximately 17% appearing a single time and around 25% taken by the ten largest. V was clipped by 2 bases and J by 0 bases, with 17 bases between them. CDR3 length: 19 residues. From germline, CDR1 is MNHEY and CDR2 SVGAGI. The chain carries TRBV6-5 and TRBJ2-6; the D gene is possibly TRBD1 (6 bases). The source material was CD8+ T cells from PBMCs. The TCR originated in a human donor in good health (CMV status not recorded). Some clones in this sample may be carry-over from other donors' samples. CDR3 nucleotides: TGTGCCAGCAGTTACGTCTGGGACATCGGCAGCTCTGGGGCCAACGTCCTGACTTTC. Its translation is CASSYVWDIGSSGANVLTF.